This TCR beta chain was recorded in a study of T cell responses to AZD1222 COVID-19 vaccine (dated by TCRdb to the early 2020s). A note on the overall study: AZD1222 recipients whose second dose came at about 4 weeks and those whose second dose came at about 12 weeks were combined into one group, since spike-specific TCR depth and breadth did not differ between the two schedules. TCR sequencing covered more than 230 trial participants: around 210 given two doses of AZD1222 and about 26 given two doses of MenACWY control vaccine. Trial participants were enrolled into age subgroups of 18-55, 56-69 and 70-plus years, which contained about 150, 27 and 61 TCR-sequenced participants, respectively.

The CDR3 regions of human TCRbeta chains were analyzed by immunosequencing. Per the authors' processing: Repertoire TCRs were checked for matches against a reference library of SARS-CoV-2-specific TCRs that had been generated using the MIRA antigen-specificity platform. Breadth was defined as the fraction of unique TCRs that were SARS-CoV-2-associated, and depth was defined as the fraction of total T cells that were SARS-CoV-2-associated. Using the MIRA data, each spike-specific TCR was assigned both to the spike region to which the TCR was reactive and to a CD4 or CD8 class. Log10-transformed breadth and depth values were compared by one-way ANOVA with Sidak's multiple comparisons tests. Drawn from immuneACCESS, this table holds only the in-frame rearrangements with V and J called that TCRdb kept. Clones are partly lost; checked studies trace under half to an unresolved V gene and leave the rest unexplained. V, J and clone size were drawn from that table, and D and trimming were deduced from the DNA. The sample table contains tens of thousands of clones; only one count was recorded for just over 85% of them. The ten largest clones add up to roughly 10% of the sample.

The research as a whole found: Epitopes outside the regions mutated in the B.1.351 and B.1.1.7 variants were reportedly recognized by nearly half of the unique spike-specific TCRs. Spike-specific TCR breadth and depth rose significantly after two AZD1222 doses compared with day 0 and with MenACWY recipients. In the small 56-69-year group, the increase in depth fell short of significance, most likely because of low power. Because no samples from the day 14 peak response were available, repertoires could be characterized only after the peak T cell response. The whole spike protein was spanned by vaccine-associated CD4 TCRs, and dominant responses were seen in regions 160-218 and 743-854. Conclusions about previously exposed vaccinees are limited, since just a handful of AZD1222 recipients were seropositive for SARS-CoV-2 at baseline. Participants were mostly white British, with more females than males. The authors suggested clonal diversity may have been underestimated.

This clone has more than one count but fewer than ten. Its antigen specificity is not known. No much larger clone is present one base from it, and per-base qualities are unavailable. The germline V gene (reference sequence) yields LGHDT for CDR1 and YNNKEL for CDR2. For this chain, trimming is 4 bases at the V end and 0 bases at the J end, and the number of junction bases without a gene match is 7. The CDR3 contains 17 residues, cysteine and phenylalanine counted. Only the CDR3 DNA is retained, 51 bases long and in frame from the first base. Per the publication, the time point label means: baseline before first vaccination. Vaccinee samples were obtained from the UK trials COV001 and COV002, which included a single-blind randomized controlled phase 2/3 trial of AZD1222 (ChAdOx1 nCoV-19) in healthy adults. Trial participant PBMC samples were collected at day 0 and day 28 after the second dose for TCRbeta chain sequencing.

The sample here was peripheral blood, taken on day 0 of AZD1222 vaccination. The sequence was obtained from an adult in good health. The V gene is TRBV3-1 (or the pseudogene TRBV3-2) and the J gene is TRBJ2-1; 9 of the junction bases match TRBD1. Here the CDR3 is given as CASSRTGDWRSYNEQFF. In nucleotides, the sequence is TGTGCCAGCAGCCGGACAGGGGACTGGCGCTCCTACAATGAGCAGTTCTTC.